This is a list of T cell receptor beta chains from one sample in a study of beta chain features in type 1 diabetes. Assay used: immunoSEQ multiplex PCR; TCRdb lists only in-frame clones, some missing. The sample holds around 340,000 clones; around 20% are singletons and the top ten take 0.044%. The sample consisted of naive CD4+ T cells from blood. These receptors all stem from a woman under 30 in good health. Each CDR3 is given with its conserved first and last residue. The D gene is left open where the match is weak. Where a row states a size, it is once, few, many or the class of an expanded clone; other rows omit it.

cdr3_length	d_call	v_call	j_call	clone_size	cdr3_aa	cdr3_nt
14	TRBD1	TRBV9	TRBJ1-2	.	CASSVKDRDYGYTF	TGTGCCAGCAGCGTGAAGGACAGGGACTATGGCTACACCTTC
17	TRBD1	TRBV23-1	TRBJ1-5	.	CASSHLRPGQGNQPQHF	TGCGCCAGCAGTCATTTACGACCGGGACAGGGCAATCAGCCCCAGCATTTT
15	TRBD1	TRBV18	TRBJ1-2	.	CASSPAAGGPYGYTF	TGTGCCAGCTCACCAGCGGCAGGGGGCCCCTATGGCTACACCTTC
14	TRBD2	TRBV5-1	TRBJ2-3	.	CASSLLRGTDTQYF	TGCGCCAGCAGCTTGTTGCGGGGGACAGATACGCAGTATTTT
16	TRBD1	TRBV5-1	TRBJ2-1	.	CASSLQGGLSYNEQFF	TGCGCCAGCAGCTTACAGGGGGGCCTTTCATACAATGAGCAGTTCTTC
14	TRBD1	TRBV7-2	TRBJ1-2	.	CASSLDRTGNGYTF	TGTGCCAGCAGCTTAGATAGGACAGGGAATGGCTACACCTTC
14	.	TRBV15	TRBJ1-3	.	CATSTLSSGNTIYF	TGTGCCACCAGCACTTTGTCCTCTGGAAACACCATATATTTT
14	.	TRBV30	TRBJ2-2	.	CAWRTTPHTGELFF	TGTGCCTGGAGGACGACACCCCACACCGGGGAGCTGTTTTTT
15	TRBD1	TRBV5-1	TRBJ2-7	.	CASSPLTGNSDEQYF	TGCGCCAGCAGCCCGCTGACAGGGAATTCCGACGAGCAGTACTTC
13	.	TRBV5-1	TRBJ1-2	few	CASSLASAFGYTF	TGCGCCAGCAGCCTAGCCAGCGCTTTTGGCTACACCTTC
14	.	TRBV5-1	TRBJ1-1	.	CASRVTQLNTEAFF	TGCGCCAGCAGGGTTACACAGTTGAACACTGAAGCTTTCTTT
14	TRBD1	TRBV13	TRBJ1-2	few	CASSLGQMNYGYTF	TGTGCCAGCAGCTTGGGACAGATGAACTATGGCTACACCTTC
13	.	TRBV11-2	TRBJ2-7	few	CASSLDRSYEQYF	TGTGCCAGCAGCTTAGATCGGAGCTACGAGCAGTACTTC
17	TRBD2	TRBV18	TRBJ2-3	.	CASSPPPAGGGADTQYF	TGTGCCAGCTCACCGCCCCCAGCGGGGGGAGGTGCAGATACGCAGTATTTT
15	TRBD2	TRBV6-1	TRBJ2-7	few	CASSELSLAGIEQYF	TGTGCCAGCAGTGAACTTAGTCTAGCGGGTATCGAGCAGTACTTC
16	TRBD1	TRBV11-2	TRBJ2-2	.	CASSARGPGDTGELFF	TGTGCCAGCAGCGCGAGGGGGCCCGGGGACACCGGGGAGCTGTTTTTT
15	.	TRBV6-1	TRBJ2-6	.	CASNGARSGANVLTF	TGTGCCAGCAATGGGGCGCGCTCTGGGGCCAACGTCCTGACTTTC
14	.	TRBV9	TRBJ2-4	.	CASSVRVPRDIQYF	TGTGCCAGCAGCGTCAGAGTACCCCGGGACATTCAGTACTTC
14	TRBD2	TRBV6-1	TRBJ2-1	few	CASSEGSGSREQFF	TGTGCCAGCAGTGAAGGTAGCGGGAGTCGTGAGCAGTTCTTC
17	TRBD1	TRBV11-3	TRBJ1-6	.	CASSLNYWGQGNSPLHF	TGTGCCAGCAGCTTAAACTACTGGGGACAGGGTAATTCACCCCTCCACTTT
15	TRBD1	TRBV7-2	TRBJ2-1	.	CASSPGQGSNNEQFF	TGTGCCAGCAGCCCTGGACAGGGGTCGAACAATGAGCAGTTCTTC
14	.	TRBV6-5	TRBJ2-5	.	CASSHISGQETQYF	TGTGCCAGCAGTCATATTAGCGGACAAGAGACCCAGTACTTC
16	.	TRBV7-2	TRBJ1-5	.	CASSLAHSPSNQPQHF	TGTGCCAGCAGCTTAGCTCACAGCCCTAGCAATCAGCCCCAGCATTTT
16	TRBD1	TRBV5-6	TRBJ1-1	few	CASSGYRGRMNTEAFF	TGTGCCAGCAGCGGGTACAGGGGCCGCATGAACACTGAAGCTTTCTTT
12	TRBD1	TRBV2	TRBJ1-1	few	CASSERTGEAFF	TGTGCCAGCAGTGAAAGGACAGGGGAAGCTTTCTTT
10	.	TRBV20-1	TRBJ2-1	few	CSARDNEQFF	TGCAGTGCCAGGGACAATGAGCAGTTCTTC
13	.	TRBV9	TRBJ2-7	.	CASSVANEGGQYF	TGTGCCAGCAGCGTAGCTAACGAAGGGGGGCAGTACTTC
16	TRBD2	TRBV19	TRBJ2-1	.	CASNLLSGGSYNEQFF	TGTGCCAGTAACCTCCTAAGCGGGGGGTCCTACAATGAGCAGTTCTTC
16	TRBD2	TRBV4-1	TRBJ2-1	few	CASSQLAGGPWNEQFF	TGCGCCAGCAGCCAATTAGCGGGGGGGCCTTGGAATGAGCAGTTCTTC
15	.	TRBV27	TRBJ2-7	.	CASSSPTGGNYEQYF	TGTGCCAGCAGTTCCCCCACCGGGGGAAACTACGAGCAGTACTTC
11	.	TRBV29-1	TRBJ1-2	.	CSGSGYDGYTF	TGCAGCGGGTCAGGGTACGATGGCTACACCTTC
14	.	TRBV4-1	TRBJ2-7	.	CASSQAPVGGEQYF	TGCGCCAGCAGCCAGGCTCCGGTGGGGGGCGAGCAGTACTTC
15	TRBD1	TRBV9	TRBJ2-3	.	CASSAWDRHSDTQYF	TGTGCCAGCAGCGCCTGGGACAGACATTCAGATACGCAGTATTTT
14	TRBD1	TRBV2	TRBJ1-2	.	CASSSGTGAYGYTF	TGTGCCAGCAGTTCCGGGACAGGGGCCTATGGCTACACCTTC
11	.	TRBV20-1	TRBJ2-7	.	CSAEQGYEQYF	TGCAGTGCAGAACAGGGCTACGAGCAGTACTTC
14	TRBD2	TRBV7-9	TRBJ2-7	.	CASRRLAGEGEQYF	TGTGCCAGCAGACGACTAGCGGGAGAGGGCGAGCAGTACTTC
15	TRBD1	TRBV4-1	TRBJ1-1	few	CASSQPPGGRTEAFF	TGCGCCAGCAGCCAACCCCCAGGGGGACGTACTGAAGCTTTCTTT
12	.	TRBV7-6	TRBJ1-1	.	CASSPHGQEAFF	TGTGCCAGCAGCCCCCACGGACAGGAAGCTTTCTTT